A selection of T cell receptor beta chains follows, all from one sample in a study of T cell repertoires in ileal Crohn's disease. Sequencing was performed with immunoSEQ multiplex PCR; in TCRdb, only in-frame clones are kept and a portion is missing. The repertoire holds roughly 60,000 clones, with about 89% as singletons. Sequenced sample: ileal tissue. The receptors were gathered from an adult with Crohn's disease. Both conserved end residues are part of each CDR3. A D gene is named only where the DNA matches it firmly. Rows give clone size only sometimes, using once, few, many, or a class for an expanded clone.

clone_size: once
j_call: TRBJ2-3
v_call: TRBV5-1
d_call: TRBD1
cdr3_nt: TGCGCCAGCAGCCAGTCACACGGGACAGGGGCAGATACGCAGTATTTT
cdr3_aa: CASSQSHGTGADTQYF

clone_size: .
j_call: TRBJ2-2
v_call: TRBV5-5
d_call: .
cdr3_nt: TGTGCCAGCACCACCGGAGGGGGGGCCAACGCCGGGGAGCTGTTTTTT
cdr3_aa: CASTTGGGANAGELFF

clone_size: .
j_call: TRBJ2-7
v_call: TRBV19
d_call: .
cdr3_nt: TGTGCCAGTAGTACCCATAGCGGCGAACAGTACTTC
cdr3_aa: CASSTHSGEQYF

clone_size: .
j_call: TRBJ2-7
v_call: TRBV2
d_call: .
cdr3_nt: TGTGCCAGCAGTAGACAGGGAGGCTACGAGCAGTACTTC
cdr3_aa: CASSRQGGYEQYF

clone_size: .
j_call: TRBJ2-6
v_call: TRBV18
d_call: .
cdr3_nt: TGTGCCAGCTCGGGCATCGTGGGCAGGGCAAATTCTGGGGCCAACGTCCTGACTTTC
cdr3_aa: CASSGIVGRANSGANVLTF

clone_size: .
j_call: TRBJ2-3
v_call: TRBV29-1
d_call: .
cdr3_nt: TGCAGTGTAGCAGGACTGGGCGATACGCAGTATTTT
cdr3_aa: CSVAGLGDTQYF

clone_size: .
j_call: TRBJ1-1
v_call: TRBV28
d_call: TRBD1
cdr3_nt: TGTGCCAGCAGCTCAGACAGGGATGCTTTCTTT
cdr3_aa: CASSSDRDAFF

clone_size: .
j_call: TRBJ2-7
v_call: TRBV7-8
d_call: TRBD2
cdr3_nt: TGTGCCAGCAGCTTAGCCAGCAGGGAGGGCGAGCAGTACTTC
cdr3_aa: CASSLASREGEQYF

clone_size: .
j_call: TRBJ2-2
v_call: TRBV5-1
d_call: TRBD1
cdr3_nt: TGCGCCAGCAGCGACTTACAGGGGGCCGGGGAGCTGTTTTTT
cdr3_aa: CASSDLQGAGELFF

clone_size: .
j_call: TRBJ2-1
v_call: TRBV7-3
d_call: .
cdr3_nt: TGTGCCAGCAGCTTAGTTAACCCAGGGACAACGGGCAATGAGCAGTTCTTC
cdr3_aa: CASSLVNPGTTGNEQFF

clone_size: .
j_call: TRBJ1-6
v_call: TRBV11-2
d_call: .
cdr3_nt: TGTGCCAGCAGCTTGTTAGATTATAATTCACCCCTCCACTTT
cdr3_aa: CASSLLDYNSPLHF

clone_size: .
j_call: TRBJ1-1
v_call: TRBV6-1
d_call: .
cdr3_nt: TGTGCCAGCAGACAGGGAACCACTGAAGCTTTCTTT
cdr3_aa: CASRQGTTEAFF

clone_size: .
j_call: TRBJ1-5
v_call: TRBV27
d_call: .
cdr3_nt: TGTGCCAGCAGTTTTACAGGAAATCAGCCCCAGCATTTT
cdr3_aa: CASSFTGNQPQHF

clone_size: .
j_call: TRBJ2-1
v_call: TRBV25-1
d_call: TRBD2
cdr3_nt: TGTGCCAGCAGTCAAGCGGGGGGAGTCAATGAGCAGTTCTTC
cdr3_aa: CASSQAGGVNEQFF

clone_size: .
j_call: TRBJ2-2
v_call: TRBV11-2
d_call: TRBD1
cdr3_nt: TGTGCCAGCAGCTTTGGGGACAGCTTTACCGGGGAGCTGTTTTTT
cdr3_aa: CASSFGDSFTGELFF

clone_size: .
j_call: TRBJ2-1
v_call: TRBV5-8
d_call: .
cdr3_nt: TGTGCCAGCAGGATTAGCGGAAGCTCCTACAATGAGCAGTTCTTC
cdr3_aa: CASRISGSSYNEQFF

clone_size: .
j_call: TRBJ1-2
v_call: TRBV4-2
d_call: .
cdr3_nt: TGTGCCAGCAGCCAAGGTGTTTGGACAGTTAATTGGGGCTACACCTTC
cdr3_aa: CASSQGVWTVNWGYTF

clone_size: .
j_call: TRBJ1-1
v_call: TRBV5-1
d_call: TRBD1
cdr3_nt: TGCGCCAGCAGCTTACAGGGGGGGAACACTGAAGCTTTCTTT
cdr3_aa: CASSLQGGNTEAFF

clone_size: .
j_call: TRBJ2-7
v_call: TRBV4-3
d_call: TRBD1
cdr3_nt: TGCGCCAGCAGACCGGGGACAGACGAAGTCTACGAGCAGTACTTC
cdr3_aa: CASRPGTDEVYEQYF

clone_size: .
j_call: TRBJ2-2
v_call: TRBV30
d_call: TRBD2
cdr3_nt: TGTGCCGCGGGAGACCTCCCCGGGGAGCTGTTTTTT
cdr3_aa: CAAGDLPGELFF

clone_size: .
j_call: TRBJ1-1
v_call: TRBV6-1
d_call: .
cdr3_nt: TGTGCCAGCAGTGATGAATCCCTACGCGGCTACACTGAAGCTTTCTTT
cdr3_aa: CASSDESLRGYTEAFF

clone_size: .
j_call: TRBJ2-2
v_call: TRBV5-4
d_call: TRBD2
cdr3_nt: TGTGCCAGCAGCGGCTCTAGCGGGGGAGTCCCAGGTGGTAGCACCGGGGAGCTGTTTTTT
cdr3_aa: CASSGSSGGVPGGSTGELFF

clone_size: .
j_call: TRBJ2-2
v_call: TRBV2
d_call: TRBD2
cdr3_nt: TGTGCCAGCAGAGGAATCAGCGGGGGCGACACCGGGGAGCTGTTTTTT
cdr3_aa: CASRGISGGDTGELFF

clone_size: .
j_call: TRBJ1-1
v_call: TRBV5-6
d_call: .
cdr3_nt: TGTGCCAGCAGCTTCGATGTAGGGGGAAGCACTGAAGCTTTCTTT
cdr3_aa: CASSFDVGGSTEAFF

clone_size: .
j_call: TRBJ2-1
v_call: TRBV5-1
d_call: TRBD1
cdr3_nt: TGCGCCAGCAGCTACGACAGGGGGGGCTCCTACAATGAGCAGTTCTTC
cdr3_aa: CASSYDRGGSYNEQFF

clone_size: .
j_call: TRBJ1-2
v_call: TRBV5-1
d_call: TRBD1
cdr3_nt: TGCGCCAGCAGCATGGGACAGGGTTATGGCTACACCTTC
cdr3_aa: CASSMGQGYGYTF

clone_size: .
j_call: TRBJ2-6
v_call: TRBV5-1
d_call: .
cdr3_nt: TGCGCCAGCACCCCGGACACGGTCGCTGGGGCCAACGTCCTGACTTTC
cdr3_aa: CASTPDTVAGANVLTF

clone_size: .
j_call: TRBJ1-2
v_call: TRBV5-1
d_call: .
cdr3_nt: TGCGCCAGCAGCCCAACTCCGGGGTTCAACTATGGCTACACCTTC
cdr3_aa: CASSPTPGFNYGYTF

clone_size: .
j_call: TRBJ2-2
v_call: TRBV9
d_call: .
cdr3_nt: TGTGCCAGCAGCGTAGTCCCGACTGACACCGGGGAGCTGTTTTTT
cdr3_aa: CASSVVPTDTGELFF

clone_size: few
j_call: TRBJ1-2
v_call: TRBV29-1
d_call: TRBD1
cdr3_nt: TGCAGCGTACACATGATGAGGACAGGGTCGGTGCGTGGCTACACCTTC
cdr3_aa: CSVHMMRTGSVRGYTF